This entry concerns a single T cell receptor beta chain. What it binds is unknown. A single record per CDR3 protein comes from TCRdb applying MiXCR to the RT-PCR reads. The sample has some 500,000 distinct CDR3 sequences; approximately 15% are singletons. The data were obtained in a study of response to subunit inactivated influenza vaccine. Findings and caveats of the study: Each seasonal flu vaccination may recruit only limited new T cells, authors suggested.

CDR3 length: 14 residues. V gave up 6 bases and J gave up 6 bases; unmatched junction bases: 3. Germline lookup yields CDR1 ENHRY and CDR2 SYGVKD. The sample consisted of CD4+ T cells sorted from PBMCs, taken 23 months after vaccination. This rearrangement joins TRBV10-3 to TRBJ2-3; 13 nucleotides line up with TRBD2. This sequence originates from a man aged 45 to 70 who received an inactivated influenza vaccine. The CDR3 protein is CAIRGTSGDDTQYF. CDR3 bases: TGTGCCATCAGGGGGACTAGCGGGGACGATACGCAGTATTTT.